This T cell receptor beta chain derives from a study of shared clonotypes between healthy human individuals. Study in general: The cohort comprised a couple of women and a few men. Their ages spanned 18 to 49 years.

The CDR3 extends over 13 amino acids. CDR1 is GTSNPN and CDR2 is SVGIG in the germline V gene (reference sequence). Unsorted PBMC DNA sequencing spanned ten immunoSEQ deep assay plates. Clones were sequenced by immunoSEQ multiplex PCR, and TCRdb holds only the in-frame ones, with some missing. Here the sample spans some 92,000 clones, about 45% being singletons. Of note for this clone: A far larger clone differs by one base, so this is likely a read error. This CDR3 is also generated by other DNA sequences in the sample.

Free of recent acute infections or vaccinations, the donors were healthy HIV-negative adults. This sequence was found in a woman aged 40 to 50 in good health. Some clones in this sample may be carry-over from other donors' samples. V gene TRBV30 combines with J gene TRBJ1-5; D unclear. Specimen: PBMCs. The CDR3 is CAWSKGGNQPQHF. The CDR3 nucleotides are TGTGCCTGGAGTAAAGGAGGGAATCAGCCTCAGCATTTT.